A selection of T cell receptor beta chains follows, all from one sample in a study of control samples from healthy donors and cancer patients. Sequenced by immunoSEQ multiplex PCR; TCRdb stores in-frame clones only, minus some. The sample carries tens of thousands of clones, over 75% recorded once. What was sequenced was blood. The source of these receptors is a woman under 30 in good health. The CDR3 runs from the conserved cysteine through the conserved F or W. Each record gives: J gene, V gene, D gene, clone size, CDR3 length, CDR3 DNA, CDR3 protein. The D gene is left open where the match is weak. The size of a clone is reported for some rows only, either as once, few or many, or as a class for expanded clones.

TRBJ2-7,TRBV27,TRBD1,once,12,TGTGCCAGCCGGGACAGCTCCTACGAGCAGTACTTC,CASRDSSYEQYF
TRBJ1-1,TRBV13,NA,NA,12,TGTGCCAGCAGCTTATCGGGGACGCAAGCTTTCTTT,CASSLSGTQAFF
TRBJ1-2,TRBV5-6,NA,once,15,TGTGCCAGCAGCTTGGCCGGGAATATTAACTATGGCTACACCTTC,CASSLAGNINYGYTF
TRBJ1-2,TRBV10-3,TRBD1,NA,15,TGTGCCATCAGTGAAGTTAAAGGGGGCGCGGGCGGCTACACCTTC,CAISEVKGGAGGYTF
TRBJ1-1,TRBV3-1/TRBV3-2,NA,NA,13,TGTGCCAGCAGCTTCGGAGGGGGCACTGAAGCTTTCTTT,CASSFGGGTEAFF
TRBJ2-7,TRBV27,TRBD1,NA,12,TGTGCCAGCAGTGCGACAGGGTACGAGCAGTACTTC,CASSATGYEQYF
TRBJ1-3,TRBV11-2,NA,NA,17,TGTGCCAGCAGCTTACTTCCGGGATCCTACTCTGGAAACACCATATATTTT,CASSLLPGSYSGNTIYF
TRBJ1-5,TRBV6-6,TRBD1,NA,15,TGTGCCAGCAGTTACGGGACAGGGGGCGATCAGCCCCAGCATTTT,CASSYGTGGDQPQHF
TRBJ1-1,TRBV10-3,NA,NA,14,TGTGCCATCAGCCGACAGGAGACGAACACTGAAGCTTTCTTT,CAISRQETNTEAFF
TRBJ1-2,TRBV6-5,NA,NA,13,TGTGCCAGCAGTTCCCAGACAGGCTATGGCTACACCTTC,CASSSQTGYGYTF
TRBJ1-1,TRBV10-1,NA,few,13,TGCGCCAGCAGTGAACCAGGGAGCACTGAAGCTTTCTTT,CASSEPGSTEAFF
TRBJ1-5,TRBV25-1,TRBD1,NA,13,TGTGCCAGCAGTACACAGGGGTGGCAGCCCCAGCATTTT,CASSTQGWQPQHF
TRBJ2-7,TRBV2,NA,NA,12,TGTGCCAGCAGTACCGCAACGGGAGAGCAGTACTTC,CASSTATGEQYF
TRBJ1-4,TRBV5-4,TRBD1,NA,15,TGTGCCAGCAGCTTGGTGGGACAGTCGAATGAAAAACTGTTTTTT,CASSLVGQSNEKLFF
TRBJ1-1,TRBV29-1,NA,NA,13,TGCAGCGTTGAAGCGACCGGTTACACTGAAGCTTTCTTT,CSVEATGYTEAFF